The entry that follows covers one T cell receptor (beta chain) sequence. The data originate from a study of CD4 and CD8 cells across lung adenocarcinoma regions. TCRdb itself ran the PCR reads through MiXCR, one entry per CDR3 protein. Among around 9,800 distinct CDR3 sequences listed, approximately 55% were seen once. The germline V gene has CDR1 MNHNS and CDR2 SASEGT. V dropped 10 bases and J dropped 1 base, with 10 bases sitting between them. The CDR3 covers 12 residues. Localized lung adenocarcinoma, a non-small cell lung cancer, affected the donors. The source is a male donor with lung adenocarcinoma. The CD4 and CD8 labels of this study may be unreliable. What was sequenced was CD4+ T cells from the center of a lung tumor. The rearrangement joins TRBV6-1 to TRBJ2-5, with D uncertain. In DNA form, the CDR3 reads TGTGCCACCACCTGGGGCCAAGAGACCCAGTACTTC. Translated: CATTWGQETQYF.